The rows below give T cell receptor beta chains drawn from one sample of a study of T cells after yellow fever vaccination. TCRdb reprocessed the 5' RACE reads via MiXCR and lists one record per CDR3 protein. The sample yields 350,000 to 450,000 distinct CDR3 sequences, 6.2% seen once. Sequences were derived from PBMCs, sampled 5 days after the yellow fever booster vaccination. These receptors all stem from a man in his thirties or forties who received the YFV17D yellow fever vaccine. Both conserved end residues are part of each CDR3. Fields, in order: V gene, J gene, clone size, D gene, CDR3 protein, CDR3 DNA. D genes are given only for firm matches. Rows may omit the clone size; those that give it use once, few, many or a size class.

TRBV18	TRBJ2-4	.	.	CASSPARTDAKNIQYF	TGTGCCAGCTCACCGGCCAGGACTGACGCCAAAAACATTCAGTACTTC
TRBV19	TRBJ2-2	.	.	CASSIDSPGKVELFF	TGTGCCAGTAGTATAGATTCCCCAGGGAAGGTGGAGCTGTTTTTT
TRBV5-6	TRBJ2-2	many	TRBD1	CASSFRDRATGELFF	TGTGCCAGCAGCTTCCGGGACAGAGCAACCGGGGAGCTGTTTTTT
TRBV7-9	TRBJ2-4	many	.	CASSSGPLETKNIQYF	TGTGCCAGCAGCTCGGGACCCTTAGAAACCAAAAACATTCAGTACTTC
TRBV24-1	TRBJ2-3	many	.	CATSDNLGDTQYF	TGTGCCACCAGTGACAACCTTGGAGATACGCAGTATTTT
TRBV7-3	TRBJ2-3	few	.	CASSLSPSVDTQYF	TGTGCCAGCAGCTTATCCCCTAGCGTTGATACGCAGTATTTT
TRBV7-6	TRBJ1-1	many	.	CASSLGAGNTEAFF	TGTGCCAGCAGCTTAGGGGCAGGGAACACTGAAGCTTTCTTT
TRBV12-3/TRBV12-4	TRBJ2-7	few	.	CASTHSSEQYF	TGTGCCAGCACCCACAGCTCCGAGCAGTACTTC
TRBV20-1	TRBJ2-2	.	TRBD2	CSASPSGNTGELFF	TGCAGTGCTAGCCCTAGCGGGAACACCGGGGAGCTGTTTTTT
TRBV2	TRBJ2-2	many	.	CASSADARDTGELFF	TGTGCCAGCAGTGCCGACGCCAGAGACACCGGGGAGCTGTTTTTT
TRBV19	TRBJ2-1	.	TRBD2	CASSGGLAEGKRGSYNEQFF	TGTGCCAGTAGCGGGGGACTAGCGGAGGGAAAGAGGGGCTCCTACAATGAGCAGTTCTTC